The subject of this entry is one TCR beta chain. Libraries were prepared by immunoSEQ multiplex PCR; TCRdb keeps only in-frame clonotypes and omits some of them. The table has roughly 130,000 clones, 88% seen once. The sample is drawn from a study of T cell responses to AZD1222 COVID-19 vaccine. Trimming took off 2 bases at V and 5 bases at J, with 9 bases between the two ends. From germline, CDR1 is MDHEN and CDR2 SYDVKM. The CDR3 covers 13 residues. The gene calls are TRBV28 and TRBJ1-2; no firm D call. The sequence came from an adult in good health. The sample here was peripheral blood, taken on day 0 of AZD1222 vaccination. CDR3 protein: CASSLRGGYGYTF. The DNA of the CDR3 is TGTGCCAGCAGTTTAAGAGGAGGTTATGGCTACACCTTC.